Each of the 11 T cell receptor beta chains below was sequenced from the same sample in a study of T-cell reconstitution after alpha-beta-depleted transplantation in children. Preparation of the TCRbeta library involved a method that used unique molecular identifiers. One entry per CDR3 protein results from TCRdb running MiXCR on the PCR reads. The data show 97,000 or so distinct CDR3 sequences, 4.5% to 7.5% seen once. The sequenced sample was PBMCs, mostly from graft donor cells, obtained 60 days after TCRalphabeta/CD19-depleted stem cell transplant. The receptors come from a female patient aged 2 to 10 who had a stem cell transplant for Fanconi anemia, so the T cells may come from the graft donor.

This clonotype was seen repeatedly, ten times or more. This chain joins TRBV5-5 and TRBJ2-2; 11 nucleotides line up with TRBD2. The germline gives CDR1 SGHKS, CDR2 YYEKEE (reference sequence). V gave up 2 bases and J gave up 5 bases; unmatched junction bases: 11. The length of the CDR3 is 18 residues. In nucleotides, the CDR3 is TGTGCCAGCAGCTTACACGGACTAGCGGGTATAGGGACCGGGGAGCTGTTTTTT. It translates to CASSLHGLAGIGTGELFF.

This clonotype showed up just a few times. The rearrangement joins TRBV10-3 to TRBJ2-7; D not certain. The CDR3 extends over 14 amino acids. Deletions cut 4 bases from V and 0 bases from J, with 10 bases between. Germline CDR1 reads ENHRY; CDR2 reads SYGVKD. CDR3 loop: CAISVTLPSYEQYF. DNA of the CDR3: TGTGCCATCAGTGTAACACTACCCTCCTACGAGCAGTACTTC.

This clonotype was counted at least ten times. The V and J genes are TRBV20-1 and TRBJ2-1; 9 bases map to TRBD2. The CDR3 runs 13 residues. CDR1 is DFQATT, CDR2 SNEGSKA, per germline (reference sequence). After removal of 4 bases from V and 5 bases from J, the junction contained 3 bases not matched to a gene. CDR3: CSAIAGEDNEQFF. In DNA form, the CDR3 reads TGCAGTGCTATAGCGGGAGAAGACAATGAGCAGTTCTTC.

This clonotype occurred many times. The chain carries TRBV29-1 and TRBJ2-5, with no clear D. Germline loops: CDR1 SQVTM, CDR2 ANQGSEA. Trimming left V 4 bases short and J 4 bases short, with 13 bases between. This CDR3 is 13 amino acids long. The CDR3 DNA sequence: TGCAGCGTTGGAGGACGCCTAATAGAGACCCAGTACTTC. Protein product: CSVGGRLIETQYF.

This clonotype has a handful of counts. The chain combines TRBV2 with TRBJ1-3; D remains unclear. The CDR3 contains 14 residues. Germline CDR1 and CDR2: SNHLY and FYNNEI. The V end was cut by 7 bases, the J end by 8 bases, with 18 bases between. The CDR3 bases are TGTGCCAGCACCTCGACAATCGGGTGGGACACCATATATTTT. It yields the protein CASTSTIGWDTIYF. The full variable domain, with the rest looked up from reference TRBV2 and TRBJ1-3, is EPEVTQTPSHQVTQMGQEVILRCVPISNHLYFYWYRQILGQKVEFLVSFYNNEISEKSEIFDDQFSVERPDGSNFTLKIRSTKLEDSAMYFCASTSTIGWDTIYFGEGSWLTVV.

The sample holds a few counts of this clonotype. The CDR3 protein is CAISESGGPYEQYF. The CDR3 bases are TGTGCCATCAGTGAGTCAGGGGGTCCCTACGAGCAGTACTTC. The chain couples TRBV10-3 to TRBJ2-7, with D perhaps matching TRBD1 (6 bases). This CDR3 spans 14 amino acids. Germline CDR1 is ENHRY and CDR2 is SYGVKD. V lost 0 bases to trimming and J lost 2 bases, with 8 bases between them.

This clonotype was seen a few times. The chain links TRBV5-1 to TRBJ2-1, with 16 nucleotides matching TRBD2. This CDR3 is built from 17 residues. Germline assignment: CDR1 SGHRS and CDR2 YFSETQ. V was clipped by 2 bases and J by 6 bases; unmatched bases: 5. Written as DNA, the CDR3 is TGCGCCAGCAGCTTCGGGACTAGCGGGAGGGTGTTCAATGAGCAGTTCTTC. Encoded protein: CASSFGTSGRVFNEQFF.

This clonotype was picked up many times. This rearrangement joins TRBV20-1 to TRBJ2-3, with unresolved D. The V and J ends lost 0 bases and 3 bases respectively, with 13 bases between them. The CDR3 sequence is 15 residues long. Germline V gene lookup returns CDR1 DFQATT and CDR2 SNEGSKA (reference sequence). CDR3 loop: CSARDPPEHTDTQYF. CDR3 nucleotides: TGCAGTGCTAGAGACCCGCCTGAACATACAGATACGCAGTATTTT.

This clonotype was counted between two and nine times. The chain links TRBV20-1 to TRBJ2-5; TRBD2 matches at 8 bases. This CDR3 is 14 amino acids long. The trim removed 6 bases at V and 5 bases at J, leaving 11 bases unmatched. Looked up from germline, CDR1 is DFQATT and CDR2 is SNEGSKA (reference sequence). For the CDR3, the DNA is TGCAGTGCCAAAGCTGCTAGCGGGTCGGAGACCCAGTACTTC. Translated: CSAKAASGSETQYF.

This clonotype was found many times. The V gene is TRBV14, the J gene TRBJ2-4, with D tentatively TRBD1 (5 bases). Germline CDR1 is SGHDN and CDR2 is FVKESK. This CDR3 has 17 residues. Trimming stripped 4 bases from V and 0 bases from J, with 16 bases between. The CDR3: CASSPKPQGLAKNIQYF. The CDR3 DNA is TGTGCCAGCAGCCCCAAACCTCAGGGCTTAGCCAAAAACATTCAGTACTTC. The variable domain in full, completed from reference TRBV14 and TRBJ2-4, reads EAGVTQFPSHSVIEKGQTVTLRCDPISGHDNLYWYRRVMGKEIKFLLHFVKESKQDESGMPNNRFLAERTGGTYSTLKVQPAELEDSGVYFCASSPKPQGLAKNIQYFGAGTRLSVL.

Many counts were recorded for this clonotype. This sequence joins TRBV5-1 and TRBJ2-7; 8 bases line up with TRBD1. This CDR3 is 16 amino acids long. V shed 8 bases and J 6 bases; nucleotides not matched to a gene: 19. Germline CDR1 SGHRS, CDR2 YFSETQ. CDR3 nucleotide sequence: TGCGCCAGTTTAGCCCCTCGCGGGGACAGGCTCGCCGAGCAGTACTTC. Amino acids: CASLAPRGDRLAEQYF.